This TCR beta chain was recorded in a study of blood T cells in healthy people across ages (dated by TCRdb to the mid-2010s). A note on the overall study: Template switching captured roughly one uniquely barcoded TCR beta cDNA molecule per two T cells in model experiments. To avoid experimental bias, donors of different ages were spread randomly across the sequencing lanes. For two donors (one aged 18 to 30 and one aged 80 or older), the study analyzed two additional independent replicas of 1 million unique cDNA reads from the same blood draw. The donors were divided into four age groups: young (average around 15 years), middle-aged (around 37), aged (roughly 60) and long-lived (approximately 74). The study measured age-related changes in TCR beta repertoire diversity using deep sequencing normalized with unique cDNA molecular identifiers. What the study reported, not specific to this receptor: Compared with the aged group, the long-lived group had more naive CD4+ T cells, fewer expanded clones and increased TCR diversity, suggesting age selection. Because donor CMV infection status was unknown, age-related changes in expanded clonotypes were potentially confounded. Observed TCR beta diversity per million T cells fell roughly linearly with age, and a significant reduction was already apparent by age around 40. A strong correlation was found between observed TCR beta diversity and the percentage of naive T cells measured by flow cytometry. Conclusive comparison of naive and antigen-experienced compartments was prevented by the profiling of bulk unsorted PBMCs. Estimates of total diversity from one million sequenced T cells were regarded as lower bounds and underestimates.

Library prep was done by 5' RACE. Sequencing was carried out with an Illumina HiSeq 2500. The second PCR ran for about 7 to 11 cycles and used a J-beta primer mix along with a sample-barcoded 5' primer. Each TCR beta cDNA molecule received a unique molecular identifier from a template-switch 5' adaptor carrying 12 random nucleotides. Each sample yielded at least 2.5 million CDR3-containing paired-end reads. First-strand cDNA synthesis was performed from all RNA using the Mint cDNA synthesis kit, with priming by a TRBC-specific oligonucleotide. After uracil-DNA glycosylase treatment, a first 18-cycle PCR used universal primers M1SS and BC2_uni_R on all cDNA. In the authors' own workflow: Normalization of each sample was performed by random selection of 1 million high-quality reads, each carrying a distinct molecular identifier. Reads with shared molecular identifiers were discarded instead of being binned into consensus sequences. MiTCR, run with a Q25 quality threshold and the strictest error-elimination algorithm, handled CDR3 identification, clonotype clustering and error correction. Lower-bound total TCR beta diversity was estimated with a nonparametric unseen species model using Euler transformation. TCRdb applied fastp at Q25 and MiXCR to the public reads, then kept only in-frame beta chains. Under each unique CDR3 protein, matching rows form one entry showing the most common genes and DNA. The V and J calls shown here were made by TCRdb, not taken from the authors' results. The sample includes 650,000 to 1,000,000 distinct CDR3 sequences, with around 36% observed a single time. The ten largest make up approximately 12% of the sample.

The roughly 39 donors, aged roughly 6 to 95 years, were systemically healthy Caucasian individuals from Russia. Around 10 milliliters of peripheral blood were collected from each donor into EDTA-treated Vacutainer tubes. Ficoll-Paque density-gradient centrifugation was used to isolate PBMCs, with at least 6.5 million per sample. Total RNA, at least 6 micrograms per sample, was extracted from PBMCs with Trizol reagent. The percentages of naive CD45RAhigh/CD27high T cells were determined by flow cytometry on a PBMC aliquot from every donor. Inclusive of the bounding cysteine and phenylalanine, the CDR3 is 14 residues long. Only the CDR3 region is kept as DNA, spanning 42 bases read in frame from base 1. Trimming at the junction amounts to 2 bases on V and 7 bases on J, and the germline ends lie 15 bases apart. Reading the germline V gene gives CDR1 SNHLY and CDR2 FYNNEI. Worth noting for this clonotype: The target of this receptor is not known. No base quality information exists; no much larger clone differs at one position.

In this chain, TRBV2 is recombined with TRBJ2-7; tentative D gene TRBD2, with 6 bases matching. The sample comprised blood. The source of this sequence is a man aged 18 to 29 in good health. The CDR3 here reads CASSEQFQGGEQYF. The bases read TGTGCCAGCAGTGAACAGTTCCAGGGAGGTGAGCAGTACTTC. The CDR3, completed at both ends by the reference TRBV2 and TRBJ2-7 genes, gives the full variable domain EPEVTQTPSHQVTQMGQEVILRCVPISNHLYFYWYRQILGQKVEFLVSFYNNEISEKSEIFDDQFSVERPDGSNFTLKIRSTKLEDSAMYFCASSEQFQGGEQYFGPGTRLTVT.